One and the same sample provided the 17 T cell receptor beta chains below, sequenced in a study of OX40 agonist ivuxolimab in advanced cancers. Sequencing was performed with immunoSEQ multiplex PCR; in TCRdb, only in-frame clones are kept and a portion is missing. This sample has roughly 80,000 clones, with roughly 83% found just once. The sample here was CD4+ or CD8+ T cells sorted from blood, taken in a trial of the OX40 agonist ivuxolimab. These TCRs come from an adult with an advanced solid tumor such as melanoma, head and neck, liver or kidney cancer.

J is TRBJ2-1 and V is TRBV7-9; D may be TRBD1 or TRBD2 (5 bases each). Germline CDR1 reads SEHNR; CDR2 reads FQNEAQ (reference sequence). V gave up 5 bases and J gave up 5 bases, with 16 bases separating them. The CDR3 has 15 residues. The CDR3 loop reads CASSPIRDPNNEQFF. CDR3 bases: TGTGCCAGCAGCCCCATACGGGACCCTAACAATGAGCAGTTCTTC.

V usage is TRBV18 and J usage is TRBJ1-1; weak D call: TRBD1 (5 bases). Trimming cost V 5 bases and J 1 base, with 11 bases left between them. The CDR3 extends over 14 amino acids. Per the germline V gene, CDR1 is KGHSH and CDR2 is LQKENI. The CDR3, as DNA: TGTGCCAGCTCAACTCGGGACGGGAACACTGAAGCTTTCTTT. Its translation is CASSTRDGNTEAFF. Drawing the rest from reference TRBV18 and TRBJ1-1, the complete variable domain is NAGVMQNPRHLVRRRGQEARLRCSPMKGHSHVYWYRQLPEEGLKFMVYLQKENIIDESGMPKERFSAEFPKEGPSILRIQQVVRGDSAAYFCASSTRDGNTEAFFGQGTRLTVV.

The chain links TRBV4-1 to TRBJ2-5; 7 nucleotides line up with TRBD1. The germline V gene encodes CDR1 MGHRA and CDR2 YSYEKL. With 0 bases clipped from V and 6 bases from J, the junction kept 7 bases outside the gene matches. The CDR3 runs 15 residues. CDR3 nucleotides: TGCGCCAGCAGCCAAGAGGCAGGGGGTGTGAAGACCCAGTACTTC. Amino acids: CASSQEAGGVKTQYF.

The rearrangement joins TRBV7-6 to TRBJ1-2; D possibly corresponds to TRBD1 (5 bases). CDR1 and CDR2 from the germline V gene are SGHVS and FNYEAQ. V was pared by 6 bases and J by 8 bases, with 19 bases between. This CDR3 is built from 14 residues. The CDR3 is CASSSTGTETGYTF. The CDR3 DNA reads TGTGCCAGCAGTTCCACCGGGACGGAAACGGGCTACACCTTC.

CDR3 nucleotides: TGTGCCAGCAGCTTGTTTATGGGGTCTAACTATGGCTACACCTTC. Translated: CASSLFMGSNYGYTF. This chain uses TRBV5-4 with TRBJ1-2; D is uncertain. Germline V gives CDR1 SGHNT, CDR2 YYREEE (reference sequence). The CDR3 extends over 15 amino acids. Trimming stripped 1 base from V and 0 bases from J, with 10 bases between.

V gene TRBV27 combines with J gene TRBJ1-2; possible D gene TRBD1, 5 bases. V was trimmed by 4 bases and J by 2 bases, leaving 8 bases between them. Germline CDR1 and CDR2: MNHEY and SMNVEV (reference sequence). This CDR3 is built from 13 residues. The CDR3 DNA reads TGTGCCAGCAGTTACAAGGGGAACTATGGCTACACCTTC. Amino acids: CASSYKGNYGYTF.

The table lists this clone with a count of one. The chain recombines TRBV27 with TRBJ2-1, with TRBD1 matching 9 bases. Germline V gene data show CDR1 as MNHEY and CDR2 as SMNVEV (reference sequence). There are 14 residues in the CDR3. The trim removed 10 bases at V and 7 bases at J, leaving 11 bases unmatched. CDR3 residues: CATSGQGNGNEQFF. The CDR3 DNA is TGTGCCACCTCGGGACAGGGAAATGGGAATGAGCAGTTCTTC.

The J gene is TRBJ1-2, the V gene TRBV20-1; no clear D. This CDR3 has 11 residues. CDR1 is DFQATT, CDR2 SNEGSKA, per germline (reference sequence). The ends were cut back, 3 bases at V and 8 bases at J, with 10 bases in the middle. For the CDR3, the DNA is TGCAGTGCTAGTGAGGGAGCGGGCTACACCTTC. This encodes CSASEGAGYTF.

The V gene is TRBV11-3, the J gene TRBJ2-2, with TRBD2 matching 10 bases. CDR1 and CDR2 (germline): SGHNT, YENEEA. With V trimmed by 4 bases and J by 4 bases, 6 bases remained unmatched. CDR3 length: 16 amino acids. This chain's CDR3 is CASSSGLAEATGELFF. CDR3 nucleotides: TGTGCCAGCAGCTCCGGACTAGCGGAGGCCACCGGGGAGCTGTTTTTT.

This sequence joins TRBV2 and TRBJ1-5; a weak D match, TRBD1 (5 bases). Germline V gene data show CDR1 as SNHLY and CDR2 as FYNNEI. Deletions cut 7 bases from V and 2 bases from J, with 15 bases between. The CDR3 consists of 15 residues. This CDR3 is CASKSEGKGNQPQHF. In DNA, the CDR3 is TGTGCCAGCAAAAGTGAGGGGAAGGGCAATCAGCCCCAGCATTTT. Full variable domain (missing parts from reference TRBV2 and TRBJ1-5): EPEVTQTPSHQVTQMGQEVILRCVPISNHLYFYWYRQILGQKVEFLVSFYNNEISEKSEIFDDQFSVERPDGSNFTLKIRSTKLEDSAMYFCASKSEGKGNQPQHFGDGTRLSIL.

The chain couples TRBV15 to TRBJ2-5; D remains ambiguous. The CDR3 runs to 12 residues. Germline V gene lookup returns CDR1 LNHNV and CDR2 YYDKDF (reference sequence). Trimming stripped 0 bases from V and 4 bases from J, with 3 bases between. CDR3 loop: CATSRDRETQYF. CDR3 nucleotide sequence: TGTGCCACCAGCAGAGATAGAGAGACCCAGTACTTC.

The chain recombines TRBV2 with TRBJ1-6; D might be TRBD1 (5 bases). Germline lookup yields CDR1 SNHLY and CDR2 FYNNEI. V dropped 3 bases and J dropped 14 bases, with 17 bases sitting between them. The CDR3 is made up of 14 amino acids. The CDR3 DNA sequence: TGTGCCAGCAGTGACCGGACATTGGTAGAGGCCCTCCACTTT. This codes for CASSDRTLVEALHF.

The chain is built from TRBV6-1 and TRBJ1-5, with a possible D match to TRBD1 (5 bases). Germline values: CDR1 MNHNS, CDR2 SASEGT. The CDR3 loop spans 17 amino acids. The V and J ends lost 1 base and 1 base respectively, with 14 bases between them. CDR3 DNA: TGTGCCAGCAGTGAAGAGTTAGGGGTTGGCAGCAATCAGCCCCAGCATTTT. It specifies CASSEELGVGSNQPQHF.

The chain has TRBV25-1 and TRBJ1-2, with D tentatively TRBD1 (6 bases). Trimming pared 7 bases from V and 2 bases from J, leaving 20 bases between. The CDR3 is 16 amino acids. Germline V lookup: CDR1 MGHDK, CDR2 SYGVNS. As DNA, the CDR3 is TGTGCCAGCAATGGCGGTATAGGGAGGGGGAACTATGGCTACACCTTC. This gives the protein CASNGGIGRGNYGYTF.

The J gene is TRBJ2-5, the V gene TRBV6-6; TRBD1 aligns across 7 bases. Trimming removed 2 bases from V and 5 bases from J; junction bases left unmatched: 8. Germline assignment: CDR1 MNHNY and CDR2 SVGAGI (reference sequence). The CDR3 runs 15 residues. The CDR3, as DNA: TGTGCCAGCAGTTACCCAAGACAGGGCGGGGAGACCCAGTACTTC. This encodes CASSYPRQGGETQYF.

The rearrangement joins TRBV11-2 to TRBJ1-2; D call uncertain. This CDR3 region has 13 residues. Trimming took off 1 base at V and 6 bases at J, with 9 bases between the two ends. CDR1 is SGHAT, CDR2 FQNNGV, per germline. CDR3 sequence reads: CASSLGQYDGYTF. The CDR3 nucleotides are TGTGCCAGCAGCTTAGGTCAGTACGATGGCTACACCTTC.

The chain uses TRBV18 and TRBJ2-7; 7 nucleotides match TRBD1. The CDR3 covers 13 residues. V lost 5 bases and J lost 1; bases outside the gene matches: 2. Germline-derived CDR1 and CDR2 are KGHSH and LQKENI. The CDR3 loop is CASSRDSSYEQYF. In DNA, the CDR3 is TGTGCCAGCTCAAGGGACAGTTCCTACGAGCAGTACTTC.